One T cell receptor (beta chain) is described in this entry. The sample is drawn from a study of blood T cell repertoires in COVID-19. This CDR3 has 17 residues. The V gene's germline CDR1 is KGHSH and CDR2 LQKENI. Trimming cost V 2 bases and J 2 bases; bases outside gene matches: 12. Per the authors' pipeline: The assay estimated nucleated cells by amplifying reference gene primers. Clones were sequenced by immunoSEQ multiplex PCR, and TCRdb holds only the in-frame ones, with some missing. The DNA was the basis for D and trimming; V, J and clone size are from that table. Counted here are about 200,000 clones, 88% occurring once; the ten biggest clones make up around 1.6%.

The rearrangement uses TRBV18 and TRBJ2-7; 7 nucleotides agree with TRBD1. Sequencing was performed on peripheral blood. The sequence was collected from a man aged 18 to 29 with active or convalescent COVID-19. The CDR3 reads CASSPREWDSSTYEQYF. In DNA form, the CDR3 reads TGTGCCAGCTCACCAAGGGAGTGGGACAGCTCGACCTACGAGCAGTACTTC.